Reported below is one TCR beta chain. Its specificity is not known. This entry is derived from a study of OX40 agonist ivuxolimab in advanced cancers. In the study overall: Participants, 75% to 90% male, averaged roughly 60 years of age, ranging from roughly 20 to 80. Under the entry rules, prior anti-PD-1, anti-PD-L1 or anti-CTLA-4 therapy was allowed, and more than 35% had some. The study's findings and limits: Dose levels from 0.1 to 3.0 mg/kg saw CD4+ and CD8+ blood T cells expand clonally by week 6.

CDR1 is SGHTA, CDR2 FQGNSA, per germline. The CDR3 contains 15 residues. The junction had 6 bases not matched to a gene; V was cut back by 5 bases and J by 5 bases. Profiling relied on immunoSEQ multiplex PCR, and the TCRdb table lists in-frame clones only, not all of them. The table lists under 25,000 clones, roughly 80% of them singletons, with about 15% in the top ten. This chain uses TRBV7-2 with TRBJ2-2, with 9 nucleotides matching TRBD1. The source material was CD4+ or CD8+ T cells sorted from blood, sampled in a trial of the OX40 agonist ivuxolimab. The TCR originated in an adult with an advanced solid tumor such as melanoma, head and neck, liver or kidney cancer. CDR3 protein: CASSPGTGRTGELFF. The CDR3 region has the DNA TGTGCCAGCAGCCCCGGGACAGGGAGAACCGGGGAGCTGTTTTTT.